The clone carrying this TCR beta chain was observed a handful of times. Its target is not known. CDR3 length equals 14 residues. Trimming left V 5 bases short and J 2 bases short, with 13 bases between. The V gene's germline CDR1 is MNHNS and CDR2 SASEGT. The source of the sample is a study of CD8 T cells in ankylosing spondylitis. Study results and caveats: In the blood and synovial fluid of reactive arthritis, some motif variants had been previously reported. Blood from ankylosing spondylitis patients appeared to carry a characteristic eight-variant TCR beta motif. Enrichment of disease-linked clones was reportedly significant in matched ankylosing spondylitis synovial fluid.

By quantitative 5'-RACE with molecular barcodes, the TCR beta libraries were made. TCRdb used MiXCR to reprocess the 5' RACE reads, holding one entry per CDR3 protein. The data contain about 800,000 distinct CDR3 sequences, about 12% of them singletons. The source of this sequence is a male donor with ankylosing spondylitis. The chain joins TRBV6-1 to TRBJ2-7, with D perhaps matching TRBD1 (7 bases). The specimen was blood, either unsorted or a sorted T cell fraction (not recorded which). CDR3 sequence (DNA): TGTGCCAGCAGTCGACAGGGCGGGACCTACGAGCAGTACTTC. Encoded protein: CASSRQGGTYEQYF.